This T cell receptor beta chain emerged from a study of cytomegalovirus exposure and HLA in healthy donors. General study findings and limits: TCR beta V- and J-gene trimming, according to a later analysis, was linked to a missense DCLRE1C variant. Accurate prediction of most subjects' HLA-A and HLA-B alleles from TCR beta sequences was reported. Analyzed later, association rates of TCRs varied across HLA loci, with DRB1 most and HLA-C fewest.

The PCR made use of 60 Vbeta and 13 Jbeta primers. Authors' processing steps: An analysis performed later counted about 80 million unique TCR beta chains (approximately 10 million of them shared). The assay was immunoSEQ multiplex PCR, and TCRdb's table has in-frame clones only and misses some. V, J and clone size are those of that table, while D and trimming were read from the DNA. The top ten clones hold approximately 4.4% of a sample with 150,000 to 200,000 clones, approximately 70% of them seen once. Notes on this clone: Its matching antigen is unknown.

Germline V gene sequence: CDR1 KGHSH, CDR2 LQKENI. V was shortened by 6 bases and J by 4 bases, with 12 bases between the two germline ends. CDR3 length: 13 residues. The TCR was taken from a man between 18 and 29 years old in good health and CMV-seropositive. Sequencing was performed on PBMCs. J is TRBJ1-1 and V is TRBV18; D perhaps matches TRBD1 (5 bases). The CDR3 nucleotides are TGTGCCAGCTCGCGGGGGGGAGTCACTGAAGCTTTCTTT. Protein: CASSRGGVTEAFF. The complete variable domain, with remaining parts taken from reference TRBV18 and TRBJ1-1, reads NAGVMQNPRHLVRRRGQEARLRCSPMKGHSHVYWYRQLPEEGLKFMVYLQKENIIDESGMPKERFSAEFPKEGPSILRIQQVVRGDSAAYFCASSRGGVTEAFFGQGTRLTVV.